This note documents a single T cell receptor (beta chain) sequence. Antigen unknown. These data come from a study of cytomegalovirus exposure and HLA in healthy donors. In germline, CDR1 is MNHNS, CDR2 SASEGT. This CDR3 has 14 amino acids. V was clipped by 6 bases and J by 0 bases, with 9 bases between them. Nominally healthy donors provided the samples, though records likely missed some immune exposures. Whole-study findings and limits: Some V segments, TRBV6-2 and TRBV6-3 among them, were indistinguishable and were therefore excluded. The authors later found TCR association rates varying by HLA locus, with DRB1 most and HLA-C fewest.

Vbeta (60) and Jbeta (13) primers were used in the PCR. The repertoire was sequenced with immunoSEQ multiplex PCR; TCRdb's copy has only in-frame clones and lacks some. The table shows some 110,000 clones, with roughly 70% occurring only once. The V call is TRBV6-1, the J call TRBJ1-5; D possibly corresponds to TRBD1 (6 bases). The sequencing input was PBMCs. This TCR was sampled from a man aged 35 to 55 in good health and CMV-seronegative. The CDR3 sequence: CASRDRASNQPQHF. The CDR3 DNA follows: TGTGCCAGCAGGGACAGAGCTAGCAATCAGCCCCAGCATTTT.